These T cell receptor beta chains were read from a single sample in a study of blood T cell repertoires in COVID-19. This table comes from immunoSEQ multiplex PCR, and its TCRdb copy is limited to in-frame clones, with some not included. The sample carries fewer than 350,000 clones, about 82% recorded once. Sequencing was carried out using peripheral blood. The source is a woman in her fifties or sixties with active or convalescent COVID-19. The CDR3 runs from the conserved cysteine through the conserved F or W. D genes are given only for firm matches. Expanded clones are given a class, and other clones once, few, many or no size at all.

v_gene	abundance	d_gene	j_gene	CDR3aa	CDR3nt
TRBV19	.	.	TRBJ2-7	CASSIRLTRDEQYF	TGTGCCAGTAGTATACGGCTTACCAGGGACGAGCAGTACTTC
TRBV19	.	TRBD1	TRBJ1-2	CASRSTYRDRVNGYTF	TGTGCCAGTCGCTCAACCTACCGGGACAGGGTGAATGGCTACACCTTC
TRBV24-1	once	TRBD1	TRBJ1-2	CATSDSGTGYGYTF	TGTGCCACCAGTGATTCCGGGACAGGGTATGGCTACACCTTC
TRBV29-1	once	.	TRBJ2-7	CSVAWDSAYEQYF	TGCAGCGTCGCCTGGGACTCCGCCTACGAGCAGTACTTC
TRBV4-2	.	TRBD2	TRBJ2-1	CASSQDGGLADNEQFF	TGTGCCAGCAGCCAAGATGGGGGACTAGCGGACAATGAGCAGTTCTTC
TRBV28	.	.	TRBJ1-1	CASSSSGEPEAFF	TGTGCCAGCAGTTCTTCAGGGGAACCTGAAGCTTTCTTT
TRBV5-4	.	TRBD2	TRBJ2-7	CASSSPGLAGSEQYF	TGTGCCAGCAGCTCCCCGGGACTAGCGGGAAGCGAGCAGTACTTC
TRBV4-1	.	TRBD1	TRBJ2-7	CASSPGTGAGYEQYF	TGCGCCAGCAGCCCAGGGACAGGGGCGGGCTACGAGCAGTACTTC
TRBV2	.	TRBD1	TRBJ1-2	CASSDRRTGDGYTF	TGTGCCAGCAGTGATAGGCGGACAGGGGATGGCTACACCTTC
TRBV9	.	TRBD2	TRBJ2-1	CASSPRGGSSYNEQFF	TGTGCCAGCAGCCCTCGGGGGGGGAGCTCCTACAATGAGCAGTTCTTC
TRBV27	.	TRBD1	TRBJ1-2	CASSPQGTGSGGYTF	TGTGCCAGCAGTCCCCAGGGGACAGGGTCGGGTGGCTACACCTTC
TRBV19	.	TRBD2	TRBJ2-1	CASLEAGGPHEQFF	TGTGCCAGTTTAGAAGCGGGAGGGCCCCATGAGCAGTTCTTC
TRBV2	.	TRBD1	TRBJ1-3	CASRTTDRVKGNTIYF	TGTGCCAGCAGGACTACGGACAGGGTCAAGGGAAACACCATATATTTT
TRBV4-2	.	TRBD1	TRBJ1-6	CASSPGQDQGGSLHF	TGTGCCAGCAGCCCCGGACAGGACCAAGGGGGGTCCCTCCACTTT
TRBV5-1	.	TRBD2	TRBJ2-3	CASSLEGFAGLAGSDTQYF	TGCGCCAGCAGCTTGGAAGGTTTCGCGGGACTAGCGGGGTCAGATACGCAGTATTTT
TRBV2	.	TRBD1	TRBJ2-3	CASSLRTGGGTDTQYF	TGTGCCAGCAGTCTACGGACAGGGGGCGGCACAGATACGCAGTATTTT
TRBV7-6	.	TRBD2	TRBJ2-7	CASSLKTSGSYEQYF	TGTGCCAGCAGCTTAAAGACTAGCGGATCCTACGAGCAGTACTTC
TRBV4-1	.	TRBD1	TRBJ1-5	CASSLSMTGLNQPQHF	TGCGCCAGCAGCCTCTCGATGACAGGGTTAAATCAGCCCCAGCATTTT
TRBV7-9	.	TRBD1	TRBJ2-7	CASSPGQGGLYEQYF	TGTGCCAGCAGCCCGGGACAGGGAGGGCTCTACGAGCAGTACTTC
TRBV6-1	.	TRBD1	TRBJ1-2	CASSERQGSGYTF	TGTGCCAGCAGTGAACGACAGGGTTCTGGCTACACCTTC
TRBV19	few	TRBD1	TRBJ1-1	CASINRQGGYTEAFF	TGTGCCAGTATTAATCGACAGGGTGGGTACACTGAAGCTTTCTTT
TRBV2	.	TRBD2	TRBJ2-5	CASKKLAVETQYF	TGTGCCAGCAAGAAACTAGCGGTGGAGACCCAGTACTTC
TRBV28	once	TRBD1	TRBJ1-5	CASRDRRGNQPQHF	TGTGCCAGCAGGGACAGGAGAGGCAATCAGCCCCAGCATTTT
TRBV19	.	.	TRBJ2-1	CASSTAGGSYNEQFF	TGTGCCAGTAGTACCGCAGGAGGGTCCTACAATGAGCAGTTCTTC
TRBV5-1	.	.	TRBJ2-1	CASSRRASSYNEQFF	TGCGCCAGCAGTCGGAGGGCCAGCTCCTACAATGAGCAGTTCTTC
TRBV24-1	.	TRBD1	TRBJ2-5	CATSDPRDRGHQETQYF	TGTGCCACCAGTGACCCCCGGGACAGGGGTCACCAAGAGACCCAGTACTTC
TRBV7-3	.	.	TRBJ1-6	CASSLRGTRSPNSPLHF	TGTGCCAGCAGCTTACGAGGTACTCGAAGCCCGAATTCACCCCTCCACTTT
TRBV28	.	TRBD2	TRBJ2-7	CASSLGTIYEQYF	TGTGCCAGCAGTTTAGGGACTATCTACGAGCAGTACTTC
TRBV10-3	.	.	TRBJ1-2	CAIKDGILANYGYTF	TGTGCCATCAAAGACGGAATCCTAGCTAACTATGGCTACACCTTC